One and the same sample provided the 26 T cell receptor beta chains below, sequenced in a study of OX40 agonist ivuxolimab in advanced cancers. Generated by immunoSEQ multiplex PCR, the TCRdb table keeps only in-frame clones and is missing some. The sample records some 70,000 clones, just over 90% being singletons. This material consisted of CD4+ or CD8+ T cells sorted from blood, taken in a trial of the OX40 agonist ivuxolimab. The origin of the receptors is an adult with an advanced solid tumor such as melanoma, head and neck, liver or kidney cancer.

Only one count was recorded for this clone. The J gene is TRBJ2-7, the V gene TRBV5-1; 8 bases match TRBD2. With V trimmed by 5 bases and J by 0 bases, 4 bases remained unmatched. CDR3 length: 14 amino acids. CDR1 and CDR2 (germline): SGHRS, YFSETQ. CDR3 DNA sequence: TGCGCCAGCAGGGAAAGCGGGAGCTCCTACGAGCAGTACTTC. Amino acid sequence: CASRESGSSYEQYF.

The chain joins TRBV6-4 to TRBJ2-1, with a tentative D call TRBD2 (5 bases). V was cut by 3 bases and J by 9 bases, with 18 bases left in between. Per germline, CDR1 MRHNA and CDR2 SNTAGT. CDR3 length: 15 residues. CDR3 sequence (DNA): TGTGCCAGCAGTGAACAGTTAAGTGGAGGTGGTGAGCAGTTCTTC. Its translation: CASSEQLSGGGEQFF.

The chain is built from TRBV7-2 and TRBJ2-3; D is uncertain. The CDR3 runs 12 residues. The germline V gene encodes CDR1 SGHTA and CDR2 FQGNSA. Between the trimmed V and J ends, which lost 5 bases and 3 bases, there was a span of 6 bases. The chain's CDR3 is CASSRRTDTQYF. For the CDR3, the DNA is TGTGCCAGCAGCCGACGGACAGATACGCAGTATTTT.

The V call is TRBV7-2, the J call TRBJ2-5; TRBD2 might be the D (6 bases). This CDR3 spans 14 amino acids. The germline V gene has CDR1 SGHTA and CDR2 FQGNSA. V was shortened by 5 bases and J by 5 bases, with 15 bases between the two germline ends. The CDR3 region has the DNA TGTGCCAGCAGCCCCGGACTAAGGGTGGAGACCCAGTACTTC. Amino acid sequence: CASSPGLRVETQYF.

This clone was detected only once. The J gene is TRBJ1-1, the V gene TRBV5-1, with D tentatively TRBD1 (6 bases). The V gene's germline CDR1 is SGHRS and CDR2 YFSETQ. Trimming took 4 bases from V and 6 from J, leaving 13 bases between them. The CDR3 totals 13 residues. CDR3 sequence (DNA): TGCGCCAGCAGCCGTGATGGGGGCGCTGAAGCTTTCTTT. It translates to CASSRDGGAEAFF. Together with reference TRBV5-1 and TRBJ1-1, the CDR3 gives the full variable domain: KAGVTQTPRYLIKTRGQQVTLSCSPISGHRSVSWYQQTPGQGLQFLFEYFSETQRNKGNFPGRFSGRQFSNSRSEMNVSTLELGDSALYLCASSRDGGAEAFFGQGTRLTVV.

The chain employs TRBV14 and TRBJ2-3; weak D call: TRBD1 (6 bases). V lost 8 bases and J 1 base, leaving 10 bases between the germline ends. This CDR3 has 13 amino acids. Germline CDR1 SGHDN, CDR2 FVKESK. As DNA, the CDR3 is TGTGCCAGCGGTAGACAGGGCACAGATACGCAGTATTTT. This encodes CASGRQGTDTQYF. Combining the CDR3 with reference TRBV14 and TRBJ2-3 gives the whole variable domain EAGVTQFPSHSVIEKGQTVTLRCDPISGHDNLYWYRRVMGKEIKFLLHFVKESKQDESGMPNNRFLAERTGGTYSTLKVQPAELEDSGVYFCASGRQGTDTQYFGPGTRLTVL.

The chain has TRBV7-2 and TRBJ2-5; tentatively, D is TRBD2 (6 bases). The CDR3 length is 15 residues. V lost 2 bases to trimming and J lost 4 bases, with 14 bases between them. Per the germline V gene, CDR1 is SGHTA and CDR2 is FQGNSA. The CDR3: CASSLQGTPRETQYF. Here the CDR3 DNA reads TGTGCCAGCAGCTTACAAGGGACTCCCAGAGAGACCCAGTACTTC.

The count of this clone is one. This chain uses TRBV6-6 with TRBJ2-7; 7 nucleotides align to TRBD2. Trimming removed 7 bases from V and 6 bases from J; junction bases left unmatched: 12. The CDR3 has 14 residues. Germline assignment: CDR1 MNHNY and CDR2 SVGAGI (reference sequence). The CDR3 DNA follows: TGTGCCAGCACCTCTAGCGGAGGACCTTCCGAGCAGTACTTC. This sequence encodes CASTSSGGPSEQYF.

The chain links TRBV10-3 to TRBJ1-3; D not certain. V lost 0 bases and J 4 bases, leaving 4 bases between the germline ends. The CDR3 loop spans 13 amino acids. Germline V CDR1 and CDR2: ENHRY, SYGVKD. This CDR3 reads CAISESGGNTIYF. CDR3 sequence (DNA): TGTGCCATCAGTGAGTCGGGGGGAAACACCATATATTTT.

The CDR3 nucleotides are TGTGCCTGGAGTGCTGGATTGGGGACTGAAGCTTTCTTT. Translating gives CAWSAGLGTEAFF. The V call is TRBV30, the J call TRBJ1-1; D unresolved. Germline loops: CDR1 GTSNPN, CDR2 SVGIG (reference sequence). This CDR3 comprises 13 residues. Trimming took 1 base from V and 5 from J, leaving 11 bases between them. Filled out from reference TRBV30 and TRBJ1-1, the complete variable domain reads SQTIHQWPATLVQPVGSPLSLECTVEGTSNPNLYWYRQAAGRGLQLLFYSVGIGQISSEVPQNLSASRPQDRQFILSSKKLLLSDSGFYLCAWSAGLGTEAFFGQGTRLTVV.

V is TRBV19 and J is TRBJ1-3; D possibly corresponds to TRBD1 (5 bases). V gave up 4 bases and J gave up 0 bases, with 7 bases separating them. The V gene's germline CDR1 is LNHDA and CDR2 SQIVND (reference sequence). The CDR3 contains 14 residues. The CDR3 nucleotides read TGTGCCAGTAGTAAAACAGGCTCTGGAAACACCATATATTTT. Its translation: CASSKTGSGNTIYF.

The chain recombines TRBV4-1 with TRBJ2-5; 8 bases align to TRBD2. The CDR3 has 18 residues. Germline V gene sequence: CDR1 MGHRA, CDR2 YSYEKL. With 2 bases clipped from V and 1 base from J, the junction kept 12 bases outside the gene matches. The CDR3 DNA reads TGCGCCAGCAGCCAACGCGGCGCCGGGGGGGGAGGCCAAGAGACCCAGTACTTC. Amino acids: CASSQRGAGGGGQETQYF.

The chain has TRBV6-5 and TRBJ2-7; 10 nucleotides line up with TRBD2. V lost 6 bases to trimming and J lost 2 bases; unmatched junction nucleotides: 4. Germline V CDR1 and CDR2: MNHEY, SVGAGI. This CDR3 is 14 amino acids long. CDR3 nucleotide sequence: TGTGCCAGCAGGTTAGCGGGGGGTACCTACGAGCAGTACTTC. Protein product: CASRLAGGTYEQYF.

The chain joins TRBV19 to TRBJ2-5, with D maybe TRBD2 (5 bases). CDR1 is LNHDA and CDR2 is SQIVND in the germline V gene (reference sequence). V was pared by 7 bases and J by 5 bases, with 14 bases between. This CDR3 comprises 13 residues. The CDR3 sequence: CASNRDLGETQYF. The DNA of the CDR3 is TGTGCCAGTAACCGGGATTTGGGGGAGACCCAGTACTTC. Complete variable domain (other parts from reference TRBV19 and TRBJ2-5): DGGITQSPKYLFRKEGQNVTLSCEQNLNHDAMYWYRQDPGQGLRLIYYSQIVNDFQKGDIAEGYSVSREKKESFPLTVTSAQKNPTAFYLCASNRDLGETQYFGPGTRLLVL.

The rearrangement joins TRBV7-2 to TRBJ2-5, with 7 nucleotides matching TRBD1. Germline values: CDR1 SGHTA, CDR2 FQGNSA. Trimming took 5 bases from V and 3 from J; bases not matched to a gene: 3. This CDR3 has 13 residues. CDR3: CASSRDREETQYF. The DNA for the CDR3 is TGTGCCAGCAGCAGGGACAGAGAAGAGACCCAGTACTTC.

This chain connects TRBV5-6 to TRBJ2-5; 10 nucleotides agree with TRBD2. Germline V gives CDR1 SGHDT, CDR2 YYEEEE. The CDR3 is 15 residues long. The V segment lost 0 bases and the J segment 9 bases; nucleotides outside the gene matches: 8. In nucleotides, the CDR3 is TGTGCCAGCAGCTTGGTCGGGACTAGCGCTCCTCCCCAGTACTTC. It yields the protein CASSLVGTSAPPQYF.

The V call is TRBV5-5, the J call TRBJ2-3; TRBD2 matches at 9 bases. The CDR3 contains 14 residues. V shed 8 bases, J shed 2 bases, and the junction held 6 bases outside the gene matches. Germline V CDR1 and CDR2: SGHKS, YYEKEE (reference sequence). CDR3 sequence reads: CASEASGNTDTQYF. In nucleotides, the CDR3 is TGTGCCAGTGAGGCTAGCGGGAACACAGATACGCAGTATTTT.

This chain joins TRBV11-2 and TRBJ2-4; either TRBD1 or TRBD2 may fit D (5 bases each). Germline V gene lookup returns CDR1 SGHAT and CDR2 FQNNGV. The CDR3 sequence is 15 residues long. Trimming pared 5 bases from V and 1 base from J, leaving 12 bases between. The DNA of the CDR3 is TGTGCCAGCAGCCCCCCGGGACCTGCCAAAAACATTCAGTACTTC. Translating it yields CASSPPGPAKNIQYF.

This clone has a handful of counts. The V and J genes are TRBV7-3 and TRBJ2-3, with 11 bases identical to TRBD2. V lost 6 bases, J lost 6 bases, and 8 bases stayed unmatched. Germline V lookup: CDR1 SGHTA, CDR2 FQGTGA. This CDR3 spans 15 amino acids. CDR3 sequence reads: CASRSSGLADDTQYF. The CDR3 nucleotides are TGTGCCAGCAGGAGTTCGGGACTAGCGGACGATACGCAGTATTTT.

The DNA for the CDR3 is TGTGCCAGCAGTCCGGGACTAGCGGGGGGGCCAGATACGCAGTATTTT. It encodes CASSPGLAGGPDTQYF. V is TRBV4-2 and J is TRBJ2-3; TRBD2 agrees at 16 bases. V was clipped by 6 bases and J by 4 bases; unmatched bases: 4. The germline V gene has CDR1 LGHNA and CDR2 YNFKEQ. This CDR3 is built from 16 residues.

This clone was seen a few times. The chain is built from TRBV2 and TRBJ1-1; perhaps TRBD1 as D (5 bases). Trimming took 5 bases from V and 8 from J, leaving 9 bases between them. Per germline, CDR1 SNHLY and CDR2 FYNNEI. The CDR3 sequence is 11 residues long. The DNA of the CDR3 is TGTGCCAGCAGTTTGACAGTCGAAGCTTTCTTT. Translated: CASSLTVEAFF.

This chain joins TRBV6-5 and TRBJ2-7; D could derive from TRBD1 or TRBD2 (5 bases each). The CDR3 contains 12 residues. The germline CDR1 and CDR2 sequences are MNHEY and SVGAGI. The V gene lost 8 bases and the J gene lost 2 bases, with 10 bases spanning the gap. CDR3 sequence reads: CASQGEPYEQYF. The CDR3 DNA is TGTGCCAGCCAAGGGGAGCCCTACGAGCAGTACTTC.

This clone was seen only once. The chain's CDR3 is CASTDRDRGPPETQYF. In DNA form, the CDR3 reads TGTGCCAGCACCGACCGGGACAGGGGGCCACCAGAGACCCAGTACTTC. The rearrangement links TRBV7-2 to TRBJ2-5; 12 bases are a match to TRBD1. V lost 7 bases to trimming and J lost 4 bases; unmatched junction nucleotides: 10. Germline V gives CDR1 SGHTA, CDR2 FQGNSA. This CDR3 has 16 residues.

The CDR3 DNA sequence: TGTGCCAGCAGTTCGGACGGGAGTATGTACGAGCAGTACTTC. This encodes CASSSDGSMYEQYF. V usage is TRBV6-6 and J usage is TRBJ2-7; perhaps TRBD2 as D (6 bases). V was cut by 4 bases and J by 4 bases, with 14 bases left in between. The CDR3 covers 14 residues. Germline-derived CDR1 and CDR2 are MNHNY and SVGAGI (reference sequence).

The chain has TRBV5-1 and TRBJ2-5; D call uncertain. The germline CDR1 and CDR2 sequences are SGHRS and YFSETQ. This CDR3 has 13 amino acids. Trimming took 2 bases from V and 1 from J, leaving 6 bases between them. CDR3 DNA: TGCGCCAGCAGCTTTGACCCCCAAGAGACCCAGTACTTC. Translating it yields CASSFDPQETQYF.

CDR3 in DNA: TGTGCCAGCAGCCAAGATCGGCTAGCGGGGGCCGGGGAGCTGTTTTTT. Protein product: CASSQDRLAGAGELFF. The chain uses TRBV4-2 and TRBJ2-2; 10 nucleotides line up with TRBD2. The CDR3 has 16 amino acids. The ends lost 0 bases at V and 6 bases at J; junction bases unmatched: 4. The V gene's germline CDR1 is LGHNA and CDR2 YNFKEQ.